This TCR beta chain is from a study of beta chain features in type 1 diabetes. Study as a whole: On cell yields, gender and age, patients and healthy donors were similar.

The table lists this clone with a few counts. Its antigen remains unknown. V was cut by 11 bases and J by 1 base, with 15 bases left in between. Germline lookup yields CDR1 LNHDA and CDR2 SQIVND (reference sequence). This CDR3 comprises 14 residues. Sorting with CD45RO/CCR7/CD25/CD127/CD95/CD27 yielded naive, central memory, regulatory and stem-like memory CD4+ cells. Expressed TCRB transcripts were sequenced, since all the RNA that had been isolated was reverse transcribed. Measured with immunoSEQ multiplex PCR; TCRdb has only the in-frame clones, and not every one. The sample lists hundreds of thousands of clones; over 10% were seen once. Overall study findings and caveats: More deletions and fewer insertions at VDJ junctions were seen in type 1 diabetes patients. Moderate but significant shortening of TCRB CDR3s was recorded in all four CD4+ subsets from Type 1 diabetes patients.

This receptor was taken from a young woman with type 1 diabetes. What was sequenced was naive CD4+ T cells from blood. The chain has TRBV19 and TRBJ1-5; D gene ambiguous. CDR3 amino acids: CALPRVMSNQPQHF. CDR3 nucleotide sequence: TGTGCCCTTCCCCGGGTAATGAGCAATCAGCCCCAGCATTTT.